A selection of T cell receptor beta chains follows, all from one sample in a study of T cell responses to AZD1222 COVID-19 vaccine. Data came from immunoSEQ multiplex PCR; TCRdb stores just in-frame clones and leaves some out. The sample lists roughly 120,000 clones; roughly 93% were seen once. This sample comprised peripheral blood, obtained 28 days after the second AZD1222 dose. These receptors were collected from an adult who received the AZD1222 COVID-19 vaccine. Both conserved end residues are part of each CDR3.

j_gene,v_gene,CDR3aa
TRBJ2-7,TRBV4-2,CASSQEEASAGEQYF
TRBJ2-7,TRBV18,CASSLVPTNRGPGHEQYF
TRBJ2-2,TRBV6-5,CASSFGLTGELFF
TRBJ1-5,TRBV7-9,CASSPGSGGPQHF
TRBJ1-6,TRBV30,CAWRQANSPLHF
TRBJ2-4,TRBV7-3,CASSPRGLADTSAKNIQYF
TRBJ1-5,TRBV2,CASSEGNQPQHF
TRBJ1-1,TRBV10-3,CAMKTGGMNTEAFF
TRBJ2-1,TRBV2,CASSSGGSSYNEQFF
TRBJ1-6,TRBV4-1,CASSQDTLQGLGAFSPLHF
TRBJ1-2,TRBV30,CAWSPPMGYGYTF
TRBJ1-1,TRBV23-1,CGRGQGPLEAFF
TRBJ2-5,TRBV7-2,CASSLGADVKETQYF
TRBJ2-1,TRBV7-3,CASSLTVGARYNEQFF
TRBJ2-1,TRBV12-3/TRBV12-4,CASSAYIRDEQFF
TRBJ1-2,TRBV5-4,CASSLPSAGYTF
TRBJ1-3,TRBV7-2,CASSRYTGGRAGNTIYF
TRBJ2-2,TRBV19,CASSLRQGWMFF
TRBJ2-3,TRBV7-7,CASSPSFSGTSSTDTQYF
TRBJ2-4,TRBV28,CASGVMYSKNIQYF
TRBJ2-6,TRBV6-5,CASSYSTGANVLTF
TRBJ1-1,TRBV6-6,CASSYPRLVGTEAFF
TRBJ1-1,TRBV28,CASSSAPLEAFF
TRBJ2-2,TRBV27,CASSSRANTGELFF
TRBJ2-3,TRBV6-5,CASRTDRDTQYF
TRBJ2-7,TRBV27,CASSFGNGPYEQYF
TRBJ1-2,TRBV9,CASSEGGGLPNYGYTF
TRBJ2-1,TRBV11-3,CASSPSDGYNEQFF
TRBJ1-2,TRBV10-3,CAISLTGPANYGYTF
TRBJ2-1,TRBV15,CATSTQDSNEQFF
TRBJ1-2,TRBV6-5,CASSKSTGFYGYTF
TRBJ2-7,TRBV28,CASGGFYEQYF
TRBJ2-7,TRBV12-3/TRBV12-4,CASSWGGPYEQYF
TRBJ1-4,TRBV7-9,CASSSGQGGEKLFF
TRBJ1-3,TRBV30,CAWSVSRTIYF
TRBJ1-4,TRBV6-5,CASSLDTTVEKLFF
TRBJ1-5,TRBV27,CASSFIYRGPNQPQHF
TRBJ1-1,TRBV7-2,CASSLVVGQANTEAFF
TRBJ2-7,TRBV5-1,CASSLARGGASYEQYF